The 5 T cell receptor beta chains in this list originate from one sample, sequenced in a study of cytomegalovirus exposure and HLA in healthy donors. The primer mix had 60 Vbeta and 13 Jbeta primers. Generated by immunoSEQ multiplex PCR, the TCRdb table keeps only in-frame clones and is missing some. The repertoire includes about 170,000 clones, about 69% of them detected once, and about 2.5% sits in the top ten. Sequencing input: PBMCs. These receptors were taken from a human donor in good health.

The J gene is TRBJ2-3, the V gene TRBV2; tentative D call: TRBD2 (5 bases). Between the trimmed V and J ends, which lost 0 bases and 7 bases, there was a span of 8 bases. The CDR3 loop spans 13 amino acids. Germline V gives CDR1 SNHLY, CDR2 FYNNEI. The CDR3 loop reads CASSEALGNTQYF. The DNA of the CDR3 is TGTGCCAGCAGTGAAGCCCTCGGGAATACGCAGTATTTT.

The J gene is TRBJ2-1, the V gene TRBV5-4; TRBD2 is a possible D gene (6 bases). V lost 4 bases and J 12 bases, leaving 17 bases between the germline ends. CDR1 is SGHNT, CDR2 YYREEE, per germline (reference sequence). This CDR3 is 13 amino acids long. CDR3 nucleotide sequence: TGTGCCAGCAGCATAACCCTCGGGAGCCCGCAGTTCTTC. Translating gives CASSITLGSPQFF. Full variable domain (remainder filled in from reference TRBV5-4 and TRBJ2-1): ETGVTQSPTHLIKTRGQQVTLRCSSQSGHNTVSWYQQALGQGPQFIFQYYREEENGRGNFPPRFSGLQFPNYSSELNVNALELDDSALYLCASSITLGSPQFFGPGTRLTVL.

This chain connects TRBV30 to TRBJ2-3; 8 nucleotides align to TRBD1. V was pared by 3 bases and J by 6 bases, with 8 bases of the junction left unmatched. CDR3 length equals 14 residues. The germline V gene encodes CDR1 GTSNPN and CDR2 SVGIG (reference sequence). Here the CDR3 DNA reads TGTGCCTGGAGAACCGGACAGGGTTTCGATACGCAGTATTTT. Protein product: CAWRTGQGFDTQYF.

This sequence joins TRBV4-2 and TRBJ2-5, with D perhaps matching TRBD1 (5 bases). Trimming took 3 bases from V and 2 from J, leaving 10 bases between them. Germline-derived CDR1 and CDR2 are LGHNA and YNFKEQ. CDR3 length: 14 amino acids. CDR3 coding DNA: TGTGCCAGCAGCCAGTCGGACATACAAGAGACCCAGTACTTC. Translating gives CASSQSDIQETQYF.

This clone has more than one count but fewer than ten. The chain has TRBV6-1 and TRBJ2-1; TRBD1 matches at 7 bases. V was pared by 5 bases and J by 7 bases, with 11 bases of the junction left unmatched. Per germline, CDR1 MNHNS and CDR2 SASEGT. The CDR3 extends over 15 amino acids. The CDR3 loop is CASSRQGEVGNEQFF. The CDR3 nucleotides are TGTGCCAGCAGTCGACAGGGTGAAGTAGGTAATGAGCAGTTCTTC.